Listed below are T cell receptor beta chains from one sample, sequenced in a study of T-cell reconstitution after alpha-beta-depleted transplantation in children. TCRdb processed the PCR reads anew with MiXCR; each CDR3 protein has one entry. The data contain 200,000 to 250,000 distinct CDR3 sequences, approximately 12% of them singletons. Sequenced here: PBMCs from the stem cell graft donor, sampled from the stem cell graft. These receptors all come from a human donor who donated a stem cell graft to a child with acute lymphoblastic leukemia. CDR3s include the opening cysteine and the closing phenylalanine or tryptophan. Each record gives: D gene, J gene, V gene, clone size, CDR3 protein, CDR3 DNA. A D gene is named only where the DNA matches it firmly. The size of a clone is reported for some rows only, either as once, few or many, or as a class for expanded clones.

d_call: .; j_call: TRBJ1-3; v_call: TRBV4-2; clone_size: .; cdr3_aa: CASSPGGSWDGNTIYF; cdr3_nt: TGTGCCAGCAGCCCCGGGGGGTCCTGGGACGGAAACACCATATATTTT
d_call: TRBD1; j_call: TRBJ2-7; v_call: TRBV7-9; clone_size: many; cdr3_aa: CASSGQGKYEQYF; cdr3_nt: TGTGCCAGCTCGGGACAGGGGAAGTACGAGCAGTACTTC
d_call: .; j_call: TRBJ1-6; v_call: TRBV4-1; clone_size: many; cdr3_aa: CASSQVSPSPLHF; cdr3_nt: TGCGCCAGCAGCCAAGTTTCTCCTTCACCCCTCCACTTT
d_call: .; j_call: TRBJ2-7; v_call: TRBV29-1; clone_size: many; cdr3_aa: CSVALSRSYEQYF; cdr3_nt: TGCAGCGTCGCTCTAAGTAGATCCTACGAGCAGTACTTC
d_call: TRBD1; j_call: TRBJ1-4; v_call: TRBV10-3; clone_size: many; cdr3_aa: CATTTGGREEKLFF; cdr3_nt: TGTGCCACCACCACAGGGGGGAGAGAGGAAAAACTGTTTTTT
d_call: .; j_call: TRBJ1-2; v_call: TRBV6-2/TRBV6-3; clone_size: few; cdr3_aa: CASSSRNNYGYTF; cdr3_nt: TGTGCCAGCAGTTCTAGGAATAACTATGGCTACACCTTC
d_call: .; j_call: TRBJ1-1; v_call: TRBV7-2; clone_size: many; cdr3_aa: CASSLTTRWGEAFF; cdr3_nt: TGTGCCAGCAGCTTAACCACGAGGTGGGGTGAAGCTTTCTTT
d_call: .; j_call: TRBJ1-2; v_call: TRBV20-1; clone_size: many; cdr3_aa: CSARVEDSNYGYTF; cdr3_nt: TGCAGTGCTAGAGTGGAAGACTCTAACTATGGCTACACCTTC
d_call: .; j_call: TRBJ2-7; v_call: TRBV28; clone_size: few; cdr3_aa: CASSLQASSYEQYF; cdr3_nt: TGTGCCAGCAGTCTACAGGCCAGCAGCTACGAGCAGTACTTC
d_call: .; j_call: TRBJ1-4; v_call: TRBV7-2; clone_size: .; cdr3_aa: CASSSGRVEKLFF; cdr3_nt: TGTGCCAGCAGCTCCGGCAGGGTTGAAAAACTGTTTTTT
d_call: .; j_call: TRBJ1-2; v_call: TRBV10-3; clone_size: many; cdr3_aa: CAIGQTDNYGYTF; cdr3_nt: TGTGCCATCGGACAGACCGATAACTATGGCTACACCTTC
d_call: .; j_call: TRBJ1-4; v_call: TRBV12-3/TRBV12-4; clone_size: few; cdr3_aa: CASSWENEKLFF; cdr3_nt: TGTGCCAGCAGTTGGGAAAATGAAAAACTGTTTTTT
d_call: .; j_call: TRBJ2-5; v_call: TRBV5-1; clone_size: many; cdr3_aa: CASSLHQGTQETQYF; cdr3_nt: TGCGCCAGCAGCCTCCACCAGGGGACTCAAGAGACCCAGTACTTC
d_call: TRBD1; j_call: TRBJ2-7; v_call: TRBV20-1; clone_size: .; cdr3_aa: CSADRETYEQYF; cdr3_nt: TGCAGTGCCGACAGGGAAACCTACGAGCAGTACTTC
d_call: .; j_call: TRBJ1-1; v_call: TRBV7-3; clone_size: many; cdr3_aa: CASSPTAEAEAFF; cdr3_nt: TGTGCCAGCAGCCCAACCGCGGAGGCTGAAGCTTTCTTT
d_call: TRBD1; j_call: TRBJ2-7; v_call: TRBV5-1; clone_size: many; cdr3_aa: CASSSPGQGLYEQYF; cdr3_nt: TGCGCCAGCAGCTCACCGGGACAGGGGTTATACGAGCAGTACTTC
d_call: .; j_call: TRBJ1-4; v_call: TRBV12-3/TRBV12-4; clone_size: many; cdr3_aa: CASSPGVIEKLFF; cdr3_nt: TGTGCCAGCAGTCCAGGGGTGATTGAAAAACTGTTTTTT
d_call: TRBD1; j_call: TRBJ1-2; v_call: TRBV5-1; clone_size: many; cdr3_aa: CASSSTTTGRDGYTF; cdr3_nt: TGCGCCAGCAGCTCAACAACGACAGGGCGGGACGGCTACACCTTC
d_call: .; j_call: TRBJ2-2; v_call: TRBV5-5; clone_size: .; cdr3_aa: CASSWDWGGAGELFF; cdr3_nt: TGTGCCAGCAGCTGGGACTGGGGGGGCGCCGGGGAGCTGTTTTTT
d_call: TRBD1; j_call: TRBJ2-3; v_call: TRBV7-9; clone_size: many; cdr3_aa: CASSSRDRGSADTQYF; cdr3_nt: TGTGCCAGCAGCTCCCGGGACAGGGGTAGCGCAGATACGCAGTATTTT
d_call: .; j_call: TRBJ2-1; v_call: TRBV2; clone_size: many; cdr3_aa: CATVGNSYNEQFF; cdr3_nt: TGTGCCACCGTAGGCAACTCCTACAATGAGCAGTTCTTC
d_call: .; j_call: TRBJ2-1; v_call: TRBV5-6; clone_size: .; cdr3_aa: CASNWAGEQFF; cdr3_nt: TGTGCCAGCAACTGGGCGGGAGAGCAGTTCTTC
d_call: .; j_call: TRBJ1-1; v_call: TRBV4-2; clone_size: many; cdr3_aa: CASSQGELNTEAFF; cdr3_nt: TGTGCCAGCAGCCAAGGGGAATTGAACACTGAAGCTTTCTTT
d_call: TRBD1; j_call: TRBJ1-1; v_call: TRBV28; clone_size: many; cdr3_aa: CASRRIRPGQRNTEAFF; cdr3_nt: TGTGCCAGCAGACGAATACGACCGGGACAGAGGAACACTGAAGCTTTCTTT
d_call: TRBD1; j_call: TRBJ1-3; v_call: TRBV9; clone_size: many; cdr3_aa: CASSDGTGGSGNTIYF; cdr3_nt: TGTGCCAGCAGCGATGGGACAGGGGGCTCCGGAAACACCATATATTTT
d_call: .; j_call: TRBJ2-7; v_call: TRBV18; clone_size: .; cdr3_aa: CASSPLHPEQYF; cdr3_nt: TGTGCCAGCTCACCACTGCATCCCGAGCAGTACTTC
d_call: .; j_call: TRBJ1-1; v_call: TRBV29-1; clone_size: many; cdr3_aa: CSALTRAGNTEAFF; cdr3_nt: TGCAGCGCTCTCACCAGGGCCGGGAACACTGAAGCTTTCTTT
d_call: .; j_call: TRBJ2-1; v_call: TRBV28; clone_size: many; cdr3_aa: CASGGINGDNEQFF; cdr3_nt: TGTGCCAGCGGTGGAATCAACGGCGACAATGAGCAGTTCTTC
d_call: TRBD1; j_call: TRBJ1-1; v_call: TRBV28; clone_size: .; cdr3_aa: CALQGGDSTEAFF; cdr3_nt: TGTGCCCTCCAAGGGGGGGACAGCACTGAAGCTTTCTTT
d_call: TRBD1; j_call: TRBJ1-5; v_call: TRBV19; clone_size: many; cdr3_aa: CASSIAGQGGQPQHF; cdr3_nt: TGTGCCAGTAGTATAGCCGGACAGGGGGGACAGCCCCAGCATTTT
d_call: TRBD1; j_call: TRBJ2-4; v_call: TRBV6-1; clone_size: many; cdr3_aa: CASTATGTGVNIQYF; cdr3_nt: TGTGCCAGCACCGCGACCGGGACAGGGGTGAACATTCAGTACTTC
d_call: TRBD2; j_call: TRBJ2-1; v_call: TRBV6-5; clone_size: many; cdr3_aa: CASTWTSGGNEQFF; cdr3_nt: TGTGCCAGCACCTGGACTAGCGGGGGGAATGAGCAGTTCTTC
d_call: .; j_call: TRBJ2-2; v_call: TRBV5-4; clone_size: .; cdr3_aa: CASSLEAVGAGELFF; cdr3_nt: TGTGCCAGCAGCTTGGAGGCTGTGGGCGCCGGGGAGCTGTTTTTT
d_call: TRBD1; j_call: TRBJ2-7; v_call: TRBV2; clone_size: .; cdr3_aa: CASRNDRVLDEQYF; cdr3_nt: TGTGCCAGCAGGAACGACAGGGTTCTCGACGAGCAGTACTTC
d_call: .; j_call: TRBJ1-3; v_call: TRBV11-2; clone_size: .; cdr3_aa: CASSSYSGGEGNTIYF; cdr3_nt: TGTGCCAGCAGCTCCTACTCGGGGGGCGAAGGAAACACCATATATTTT
d_call: TRBD1; j_call: TRBJ2-7; v_call: TRBV27; clone_size: many; cdr3_aa: CASRSPGQGYYEQYF; cdr3_nt: TGTGCCAGCAGATCGCCGGGACAGGGATACTACGAGCAGTACTTC
d_call: .; j_call: TRBJ2-3; v_call: TRBV23-1; clone_size: .; cdr3_aa: CASSHPRGPETDTQYF; cdr3_nt: TGCGCCAGCAGTCATCCCAGAGGCCCGGAAACAGATACGCAGTATTTT
d_call: TRBD2; j_call: TRBJ2-1; v_call: TRBV7-9; clone_size: many; cdr3_aa: CASSQTSAGVDEQFF; cdr3_nt: TGTGCCAGCAGCCAAACGTCAGCGGGGGTGGATGAGCAGTTCTTC
d_call: TRBD1; j_call: TRBJ1-1; v_call: TRBV18; clone_size: .; cdr3_aa: CASSRRETGAHEAFF; cdr3_nt: TGTGCCAGCTCACGACGCGAGACAGGGGCGCACGAAGCTTTCTTT
d_call: .; j_call: TRBJ1-2; v_call: TRBV28; clone_size: many; cdr3_aa: CASSLLRRPNYGYTF; cdr3_nt: TGTGCCAGCAGTTTATTAAGGCGGCCTAACTATGGCTACACCTTC
d_call: .; j_call: TRBJ2-3; v_call: TRBV24-1; clone_size: few; cdr3_aa: CATGSGSTDTQYF; cdr3_nt: TGTGCCACCGGTAGCGGAAGCACAGATACGCAGTATTTT
d_call: .; j_call: TRBJ1-2; v_call: TRBV24-1; clone_size: many; cdr3_aa: CATRPRDKNGYTF; cdr3_nt: TGTGCCACCAGACCCAGGGATAAAAATGGCTACACCTTC
d_call: .; j_call: TRBJ1-2; v_call: TRBV18; clone_size: many; cdr3_aa: CASQALAEIEPEWGYTF; cdr3_nt: TGTGCCAGCCAAGCCTTAGCGGAAATCGAGCCGGAGTGGGGCTACACCTTC
d_call: .; j_call: TRBJ2-7; v_call: TRBV30; clone_size: .; cdr3_aa: CAWSVLLAKGEQYF; cdr3_nt: TGTGCCTGGAGTGTACTACTAGCTAAGGGCGAGCAGTACTTC
d_call: .; j_call: TRBJ2-1; v_call: TRBV7-2; clone_size: many; cdr3_aa: CASSLWGGAHNEQFF; cdr3_nt: TGTGCCAGCAGCTTATGGGGGGGGGCCCACAATGAGCAGTTCTTC
d_call: .; j_call: TRBJ2-3; v_call: TRBV10-3; clone_size: many; cdr3_aa: CAISDDAGTGGTDTQYF; cdr3_nt: TGTGCCATCAGTGACGATGCAGGGACGGGTGGCACAGATACCCAGTATTTT